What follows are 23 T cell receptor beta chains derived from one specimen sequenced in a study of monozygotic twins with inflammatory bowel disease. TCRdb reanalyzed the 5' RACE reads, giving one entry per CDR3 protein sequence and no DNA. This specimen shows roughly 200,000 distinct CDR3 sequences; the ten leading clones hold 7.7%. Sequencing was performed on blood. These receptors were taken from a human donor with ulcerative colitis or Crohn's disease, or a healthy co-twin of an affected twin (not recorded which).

CDR3 sequence reads: CTTGISYNEQFF. V usage is TRBV29-1 and J usage is TRBJ2-1. The CDR3 length is 12 residues. The V gene's germline CDR1 is SQVTM and CDR2 ANQGSEA.

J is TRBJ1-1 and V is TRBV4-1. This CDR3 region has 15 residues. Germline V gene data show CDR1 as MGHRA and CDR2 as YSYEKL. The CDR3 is CASSHQTYGDTEAFF.

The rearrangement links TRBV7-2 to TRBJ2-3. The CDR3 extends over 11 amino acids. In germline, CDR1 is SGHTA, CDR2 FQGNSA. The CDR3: CASSPQNTQYF.

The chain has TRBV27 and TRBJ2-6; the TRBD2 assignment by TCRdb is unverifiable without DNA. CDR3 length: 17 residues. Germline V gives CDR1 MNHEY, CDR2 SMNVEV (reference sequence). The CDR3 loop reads CASSPRLVRGGANVLTF.

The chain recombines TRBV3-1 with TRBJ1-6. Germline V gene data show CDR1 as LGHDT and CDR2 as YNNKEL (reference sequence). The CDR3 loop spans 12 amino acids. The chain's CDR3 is CASSQERGPLHF. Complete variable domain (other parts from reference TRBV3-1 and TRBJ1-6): DTAVSQTPKYLVTQMGNDKSIKCEQNLGHDTMYWYKQDSKKFLKIMFSYNNKELIINETVPNRFSPKSPDKAHLNLHINSLELGDSAVYFCASSQERGPLHFGNGTRLTVT.

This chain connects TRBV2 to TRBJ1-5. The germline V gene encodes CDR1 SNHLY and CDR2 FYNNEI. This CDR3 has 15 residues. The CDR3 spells CASSLSGQGNQPQHF.

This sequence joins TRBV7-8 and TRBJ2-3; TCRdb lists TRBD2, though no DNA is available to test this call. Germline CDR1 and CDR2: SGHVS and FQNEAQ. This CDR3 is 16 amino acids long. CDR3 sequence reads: CASSTGLAGRTDTQYF.

The chain's CDR3 is CASSVDQRPDTQYF. The chain recombines TRBV5-6 with TRBJ2-3; TCRdb names TRBD1, which stays unverified in the absence of DNA. CDR3 length equals 14 residues. Germline-derived CDR1 and CDR2 are SGHDT and YYEEEE. Full variable domain (missing parts from reference TRBV5-6 and TRBJ2-3): DAGVTQSPTHLIKTRGQQVTLRCSPKSGHDTVSWYQQALGQGPQFIFQYYEEEERQRGNFPDRFSGHQFPNYSSELNVNALLLGDSALYLCASSVDQRPDTQYFGPGTRLTVL.

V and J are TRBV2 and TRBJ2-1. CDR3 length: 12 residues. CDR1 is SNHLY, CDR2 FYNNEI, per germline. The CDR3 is CASTTTYNEQFF.

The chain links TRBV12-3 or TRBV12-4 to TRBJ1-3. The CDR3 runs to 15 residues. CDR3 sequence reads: CASGFAGGGGNTIYF.

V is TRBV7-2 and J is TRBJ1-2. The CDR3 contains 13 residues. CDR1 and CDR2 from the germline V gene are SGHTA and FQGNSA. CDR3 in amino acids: CASSLTYPSGYTF.

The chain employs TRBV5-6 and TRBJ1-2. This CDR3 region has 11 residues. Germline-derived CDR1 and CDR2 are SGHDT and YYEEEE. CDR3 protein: CASSIQGPYTF.

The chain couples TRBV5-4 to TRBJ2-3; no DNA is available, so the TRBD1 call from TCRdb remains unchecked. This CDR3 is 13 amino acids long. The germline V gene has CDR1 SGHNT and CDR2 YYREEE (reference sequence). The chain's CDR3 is CASSLEGGPSQYF.

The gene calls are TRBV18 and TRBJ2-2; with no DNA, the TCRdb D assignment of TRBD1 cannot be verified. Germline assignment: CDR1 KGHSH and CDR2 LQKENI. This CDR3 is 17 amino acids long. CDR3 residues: CASSPRAGEKNTGELFF.

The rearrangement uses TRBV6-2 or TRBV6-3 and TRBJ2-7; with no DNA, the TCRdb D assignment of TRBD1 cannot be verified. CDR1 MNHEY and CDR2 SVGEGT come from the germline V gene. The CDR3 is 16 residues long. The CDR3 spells CASSYPGTGFPYEQYF.

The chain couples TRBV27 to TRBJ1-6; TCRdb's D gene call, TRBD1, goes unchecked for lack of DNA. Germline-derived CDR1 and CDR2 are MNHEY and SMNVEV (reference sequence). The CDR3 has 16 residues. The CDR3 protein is CASSITPGGWNSPLHF.

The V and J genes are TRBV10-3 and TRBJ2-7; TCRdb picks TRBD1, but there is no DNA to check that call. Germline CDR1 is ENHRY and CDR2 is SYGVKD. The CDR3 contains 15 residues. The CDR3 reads CAISDPGQGSYEQYF.

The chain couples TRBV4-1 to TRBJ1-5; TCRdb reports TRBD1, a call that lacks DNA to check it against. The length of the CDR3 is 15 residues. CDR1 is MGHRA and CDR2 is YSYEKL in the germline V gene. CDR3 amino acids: CASSQGRGGPQPQHF.

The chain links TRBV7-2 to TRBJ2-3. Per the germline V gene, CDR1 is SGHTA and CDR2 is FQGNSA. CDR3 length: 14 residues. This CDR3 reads CASSLVPSSGTQYF. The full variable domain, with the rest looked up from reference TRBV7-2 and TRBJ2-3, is GAGVSQSPSNKVTEKGKDVELRCDPISGHTALYWYRQSLGQGLEFLIYFQGNSAPDKSGLPSDRFSAERTGGSVSTLTIQRTQQEDSAVYLCASSLVPSSGTQYFGPGTRLTVL.

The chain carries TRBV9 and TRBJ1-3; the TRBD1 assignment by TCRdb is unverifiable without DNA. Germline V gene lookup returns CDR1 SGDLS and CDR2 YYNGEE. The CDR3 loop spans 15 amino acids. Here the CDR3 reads CASSPLRGAGNTIYF. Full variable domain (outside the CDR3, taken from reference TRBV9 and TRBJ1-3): DSGVTQTPKHLITATGQRVTLRCSPRSGDLSVYWYQQSLDQGLQFLIQYYNGEERAKGNILERFSAQQFPDLHSELNLSSLELGDSALYFCASSPLRGAGNTIYFGEGSWLTVV.

CDR3 protein: CASSQARQGGLSGANVLTF. V is TRBV4-3 and J is TRBJ2-6; the TCRdb D gene call, TRBD2, has no DNA to confirm it. This CDR3 region has 19 residues. CDR1 is LGHNA, CDR2 YSLEER, per germline.

The CDR3 is CASSLAGTGNTGELFF. This chain connects TRBV5-1 to TRBJ2-2; the TRBD1 assignment by TCRdb is unverifiable without DNA. The length of the CDR3 is 16 residues. Looked up from germline, CDR1 is SGHRS and CDR2 is YFSETQ.

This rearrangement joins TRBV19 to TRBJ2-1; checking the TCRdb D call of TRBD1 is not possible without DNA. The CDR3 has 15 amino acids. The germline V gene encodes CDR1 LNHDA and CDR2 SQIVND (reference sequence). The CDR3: CASSMGQGDRDEQFF.